These 31 T cell receptor beta chains came from one sample sequenced in a study of T cells in localized non-small cell lung cancer. Clones were sequenced by immunoSEQ multiplex PCR, and TCRdb holds only the in-frame ones, with some missing. The table lists 52,000 or so clones, about nine tenths of them singletons. Sequencing used peripheral blood, obtained before any cancer treatment. The receptor source for this set is an older male donor with stage III squamous cell lung carcinoma.

This chain uses TRBV11-3 with TRBJ1-3; no clear D gene. This CDR3 spans 17 amino acids. V was clipped by 3 bases and J by 7 bases, with 22 bases between them. Germline assignment: CDR1 SGHNT and CDR2 YENEEA. The CDR3 loop is CASSFLIRLPRANTIYF. CDR3 nucleotides: TGTGCCAGCAGCTTCCTTATAAGACTACCGAGGGCGAACACCATATATTTT.

V gene TRBV29-1 combines with J gene TRBJ1-1; D is unresolved. The CDR3 extends over 12 amino acids. Germline CDR1 SQVTM, CDR2 ANQGSEA. V lost 1 base and J 6 bases, leaving 9 bases between the germline ends. CDR3 in amino acids: CSVEGWVAEAFF. The DNA of the CDR3 is TGCAGCGTTGAAGGGTGGGTGGCTGAAGCTTTCTTT. The full variable domain, completed using reference TRBV29-1 and TRBJ1-1, is SAVISQKPSRDICQRGTSLTIQCQVDSQVTMMFWYRQQPGQSLTLIATANQGSEATYESGFVIDKFPISRPNLTFSTLTVSNMSPEDSSIYLCSVEGWVAEAFFGQGTRLTVV.

V usage is TRBV18 and J usage is TRBJ1-1; no firm D call. CDR3 size: 15 residues. Trimming stripped 8 bases from V and 1 base from J, with 17 bases between. Per the germline V gene, CDR1 is KGHSH and CDR2 is LQKENI. The chain's CDR3 is CASTLLNAGNTEAFF. CDR3 DNA sequence: TGTGCCAGCACCCTCCTCAATGCAGGGAACACTGAAGCTTTCTTT.

The rearrangement uses TRBV6-5 and TRBJ2-1, with D unresolved. The CDR3 runs to 15 residues. In germline, CDR1 is MNHEY, CDR2 SVGAGI. V lost 6 bases and J lost 0, with 12 bases in between. The CDR3 is CASSDSRSSYNEQFF. The CDR3 DNA reads as TGTGCCAGCAGCGACTCCAGGAGCTCCTACAATGAGCAGTTCTTC.

The chain uses TRBV5-1 and TRBJ2-3, with a weak D call TRBD1 (5 bases). V was shortened by 1 base and J by 6 bases, with 12 bases between the two germline ends. The CDR3 extends over 14 amino acids. Germline CDR1 reads SGHRS; CDR2 reads YFSETQ. CDR3 in DNA: TGCGCCAGCAGCTTGAGGAATTCAGGGGATACGCAGTATTTT. This codes for CASSLRNSGDTQYF.

The sample holds a few counts of this clone. One junction end disagrees with the germline gene, perhaps due to a read error. The rearrangement links TRBV2 to TRBJ1-3; D unclear. CDR3 length equals 13 residues. CDR1 and CDR2 (germline): SNHLY, FYNNEI. CDR3: CASSSGEGSTIYF. The CDR3 bases are TGTGCCAGCAGTTCGGGAGAGGGAAGCACCATATATTTT.

The gene calls are TRBV10-3 and TRBJ1-2, with 10 bases matching TRBD1. The germline gives CDR1 ENHRY, CDR2 SYGVKD. V shed 5 bases and J 8 bases; nucleotides not matched to a gene: 2. The CDR3 has 12 residues. CDR3 loop: CAISRTGGGYTF. For the CDR3, the DNA is TGTGCCATCAGTCGGACAGGGGGAGGCTACACCTTC.

This chain links TRBV7-9 with TRBJ2-7, with 9 bases matching TRBD1. CDR1 SEHNR and CDR2 FQNEAQ come from the germline V gene (reference sequence). With 5 bases clipped from V and 3 bases from J, the junction kept 5 bases outside the gene matches. The CDR3 spans 14 residues. The CDR3 region has the DNA TGTGCCAGCAGCGTGGGACAGGGAAGCTACGAGCAGTACTTC. Protein: CASSVGQGSYEQYF.

The chain has TRBV5-1 and TRBJ2-3; 8 bases fit TRBD1. Germline lookup yields CDR1 SGHRS and CDR2 YFSETQ. The CDR3 is made up of 13 amino acids. V was pared by 4 bases and J by 3 bases, with 1 base of the junction left unmatched. In DNA, the CDR3 is TGCGCCAGCAGCCGGACAGGGACAGATACGCAGTATTTT. Its protein is CASSRTGTDTQYF.

The chain is built from TRBV5-4 and TRBJ2-7; 7 nucleotides align to TRBD2. Germline CDR1 reads SGHNT; CDR2 reads YYREEE (reference sequence). Trimming took 1 base from V and 1 from J; bases not matched to a gene: 2. There are 14 residues in the CDR3. The CDR3 nucleotides read TGTGCCAGCAGCTTGAGCGGGGTGTCCTACGAGCAGTACTTC. As protein: CASSLSGVSYEQYF.

The chain couples TRBV6-6 to TRBJ2-7; TRBD1 aligns across 10 bases. J was trimmed by 6 bases and V by 7 bases; bases with no gene match: 12. Germline-derived CDR1 and CDR2 are MNHNY and SVGAGI (reference sequence). The CDR3 is 15 amino acids. Here the CDR3 DNA reads TGTGCCAGCACCTCCTCCGGGACAGGGGCATCCGAGCAGTACTTC. Translated: CASTSSGTGASEQYF.

The V call is TRBV2, the J call TRBJ1-5; TRBD1 might be the D (6 bases). The CDR3 spans 15 residues. Trimming took off 3 bases at V and 3 bases at J, with 12 bases between the two ends. Germline V gives CDR1 SNHLY, CDR2 FYNNEI. The CDR3 DNA sequence: TGTGCCAGCAGTGAGAGACAGGCAAACAATCAGCCCCAGCATTTT. It translates to CASSERQANNQPQHF.

The V gene is TRBV7-2, the J gene TRBJ2-2; possibly TRBD2 for D (6 bases). The CDR3 is 17 residues long. The V end was cut by 2 bases, the J end by 9 bases, with 22 bases between. Germline V gene lookup returns CDR1 SGHTA and CDR2 FQGNSA. CDR3 residues: CASSLPGQTTSPRELFF. As DNA, the CDR3 is TGTGCCAGCAGCTTACCGGGGCAGACTACTAGCCCCCGGGAGCTGTTTTTT.

The CDR3 DNA is TGTGCCAGCAGTGGCCAGGGTGTCGACACCGGGGAGCTGTTTTTT. Its protein product is CASSGQGVDTGELFF. V usage is TRBV2 and J usage is TRBJ2-2; D is possibly TRBD1 (5 bases). Trimming removed 4 bases from V and 3 bases from J, with 12 bases in between. The CDR3 spans 15 residues. Per germline, CDR1 SNHLY and CDR2 FYNNEI.

About this clone: It is unclear where the CDR3 begins or ends on the DNA, so no DNA is shown, and the CDR3 is as TCRdb lists it. This rearrangement joins TRBV5-6 to TRBJ1-2. The CDR3 adds up to 12 amino acids, both ends counted. Germline values: CDR1 SGHDT, CDR2 YYEEEE. CDR3 in amino acids: CASSPGFAEGTF.

The chain joins TRBV25-1 to TRBJ1-1; a weak D match, TRBD1 (5 bases). Trimming pared 1 base from V and 6 bases from J, leaving 15 bases between. This CDR3 spans 15 amino acids. Germline V CDR1 and CDR2: MGHDK, SYGVNS. As DNA, the CDR3 is TGTGCCAGCAGTGAATTGCACGTTACGGGGGCTGAAGCTTTCTTT. It is translated as CASSELHVTGAEAFF. Full variable domain (remainder filled in from reference TRBV25-1 and TRBJ1-1): EADIYQTPRYLVIGTGKKITLECSQTMGHDKMYWYQQDPGMELHLIHYSYGVNSTEKGDLSSESTVSRIRTEHFPLTLESARPSHTSQYLCASSELHVTGAEAFFGQGTRLTVV.

The chain carries TRBV18 and TRBJ1-1; D uncertain. CDR3 length equals 12 residues. Trimming removed 4 bases at V and 7 bases at J, with 10 bases between. CDR1 and CDR2 from the germline V gene are KGHSH and LQKENI. The CDR3 is CASSRGSGEAFF. The CDR3 coding sequence is TGTGCCAGCTCACGTGGGAGCGGTGAAGCTTTCTTT.

The chain couples TRBV11-2 to TRBJ2-3; D uncertain. The CDR3 extends over 12 amino acids. CDR1 and CDR2 from the germline V gene are SGHAT and FQNNGV. The ends were cut back, 5 bases at V and 1 base at J, with 4 bases in the middle. The CDR3 loop is CASSDRTDTQYF. The CDR3 region has the DNA TGTGCCAGCAGCGACCGCACAGATACGCAGTATTTT.

The rearrangement links TRBV5-6 to TRBJ1-1; D not certain. The germline gives CDR1 SGHDT, CDR2 YYEEEE. The CDR3 totals 13 residues. V lost 2 bases and J 4 bases, leaving 9 bases between the germline ends. CDR3 nucleotide sequence: TGTGCCAGCAGCTTATTGGACGGCACTGAAGCTTTCTTT. Its translation is CASSLLDGTEAFF.

Concerning this clone itself: An end of the junction differs from the germline gene, which may be a read error. This chain joins TRBV7-2 and TRBJ2-7, with D possibly TRBD1 on 6 matching bases. This CDR3 has 13 amino acids. In germline, CDR1 is SGHTA, CDR2 FQGNSA. The chain's CDR3 is CASSLDGNRVRNF. The CDR3 DNA follows: TGTGCCAGCAGCTTAGACGGGAACAGGGTTAGGAACTTC.

The chain recombines TRBV19 with TRBJ2-7; D is undetermined. Germline lookup yields CDR1 LNHDA and CDR2 SQIVND (reference sequence). The CDR3 extends over 14 amino acids. V was trimmed by 5 bases and J by 2 bases, leaving 13 bases between them. This CDR3 reads CASSPVGPTYEQYF. In nucleotides, the CDR3 is TGTGCCAGTAGTCCGGTGGGCCCAACCTACGAGCAGTACTTC.

The V call is TRBV9, the J call TRBJ1-3; 8 bases align to TRBD1. Trimming took 4 bases from V and 1 from J; bases not matched to a gene: 10. In germline, CDR1 is SGDLS, CDR2 YYNGEE. CDR3 size: 17 residues. CDR3 sequence reads: CASSIRAQGASGNTIYF. For the CDR3, the DNA is TGTGCCAGCAGCATCCGGGCGCAGGGGGCATCTGGAAACACCATATATTTT.

This clone was counted a single time. J is TRBJ1-5 and V is TRBV19; 8 nucleotides align to TRBD1. This CDR3 has 19 amino acids. Germline values: CDR1 LNHDA, CDR2 SQIVND (reference sequence). V gave up 6 bases and J gave up 2 bases; unmatched junction bases: 18. The CDR3 spells CASSPVFGAGGYGNQPQHF. Written as DNA, the CDR3 is TGTGCCAGTAGCCCTGTCTTCGGGGCAGGGGGCTACGGCAATCAGCCCCAGCATTTT.

The rearrangement links TRBV29-1 to TRBJ1-1, with D perhaps matching TRBD1 (5 bases). The CDR3 extends over 16 amino acids. In germline, CDR1 is SQVTM, CDR2 ANQGSEA. The CDR3 sequence: CTFDGVSGVRNTEAFF. The CDR3 region has the DNA TGCACCTTTGATGGGGTTTCGGGGGTTCGAAACACTGAAGCTTTCTTT.

This clone has a single count. This chain connects TRBV7-9 to TRBJ2-1; weak D call: TRBD1 (6 bases). CDR3 length equals 16 residues. With 5 bases removed from V and 5 bases from J, the gap between germline ends came to 19 bases. From germline, CDR1 is SEHNR and CDR2 FQNEAQ (reference sequence). CDR3: CASSETGFGVNNEQFF. DNA for the CDR3: TGTGCCAGCAGCGAAACAGGGTTTGGTGTGAACAATGAGCAGTTCTTC.

This chain connects TRBV28 to TRBJ2-5; D gene ambiguous. Germline CDR1 is MDHEN and CDR2 is SYDVKM. The ends were cut back, 6 bases at V and 2 bases at J, with 7 bases in the middle. The CDR3 is made up of 12 amino acids. This CDR3 is CASRSSQETQYF. Written as DNA, the CDR3 is TGTGCCAGCAGGAGCTCTCAAGAGACCCAGTACTTC.

V is TRBV12-5 and J is TRBJ2-1, with TRBD2 matching 8 bases. The CDR3 is made up of 15 amino acids. J was trimmed by 6 bases and V by 5 bases; bases with no gene match: 9. The germline CDR1 and CDR2 sequences are LGHNT and FRNRAP. CDR3 in amino acids: CASGLGGAGSNEQFF. The CDR3 nucleotides are TGTGCTAGTGGTCTCGGGGGGGCAGGGAGCAATGAGCAGTTCTTC.

The rearrangement links TRBV7-9 to TRBJ1-3, with D tentatively TRBD1 (5 bases). This CDR3 region has 17 residues. Germline V CDR1 and CDR2: SEHNR, FQNEAQ (reference sequence). The V and J ends lost 5 bases and 3 bases respectively, with 20 bases between them. The CDR3, as DNA: TGTGCCAGCAGCGTAACGAACGCGGCAGGGAGTGGAAACACCATATATTTT. The encoded protein is CASSVTNAAGSGNTIYF.

Sample share makes this clone medium-sized. J is TRBJ1-1 and V is TRBV5-6; possibly TRBD1 for D (6 bases). With 0 bases removed from V and 11 bases from J, the gap between germline ends came to 14 bases. This CDR3 is 13 amino acids long. From germline, CDR1 is SGHDT and CDR2 YYEEEE. The CDR3 here is CASSLGPDRGAFF. The CDR3 bases are TGTGCCAGCAGCTTGGGGCCGGACAGAGGCGCTTTCTTT.

J is TRBJ1-1 and V is TRBV7-6; no firm D call. Between the trimmed V and J ends, which lost 6 bases and 2 bases, there was a span of 16 bases. CDR1 SGHVS and CDR2 FNYEAQ come from the germline V gene. The CDR3 is 15 amino acids. The CDR3 spells CASRKIPEFNTEAFF. DNA for the CDR3: TGTGCCAGCAGAAAGATCCCGGAATTTAACACTGAAGCTTTCTTT.

The rearrangement links TRBV19 to TRBJ2-1; D perhaps matches TRBD2 (6 bases). In germline, CDR1 is LNHDA, CDR2 SQIVND (reference sequence). V was shortened by 3 bases and J by 7 bases, with 16 bases between the two germline ends. The CDR3 extends over 15 amino acids. CDR3 nucleotides: TGTGCCAGTAGTATTTGGGGGAATGCGGGGAATGAGCAGTTCTTC. Encoded protein: CASSIWGNAGNEQFF.